This T cell receptor beta chain stems from a study of shared clonotypes between healthy human individuals. CD45RO-negative, CCR7-selected cells formed the naive CD8 fraction, which excluded terminally differentiated effector memory CD45RA+ cells. Repertoires were generated with immunoSEQ multiplex PCR, while TCRdb's copy carries only in-frame clones and drops some. Of about 2,100,000 clones listed, around 93% are singletons. Germline V gene data show CDR1 as SGDLS and CDR2 as YYNGEE. The ends were cut back, 5 bases at V and 0 bases at J, with 12 bases in the middle. This CDR3 has 15 residues. The TCR originated in a man aged 18 to 29 in good health. Some clones in this sample may be carry-over from other donors' samples. Source material: naive CD8+ T cells from PBMCs. The rearrangement uses TRBV9 and TRBJ2-1, with unresolved D. Here the CDR3 reads CASSDRTSSYNEQFF. The CDR3 DNA sequence: TGTGCCAGCAGTGACCGGACGAGCTCCTACAATGAGCAGTTCTTC.